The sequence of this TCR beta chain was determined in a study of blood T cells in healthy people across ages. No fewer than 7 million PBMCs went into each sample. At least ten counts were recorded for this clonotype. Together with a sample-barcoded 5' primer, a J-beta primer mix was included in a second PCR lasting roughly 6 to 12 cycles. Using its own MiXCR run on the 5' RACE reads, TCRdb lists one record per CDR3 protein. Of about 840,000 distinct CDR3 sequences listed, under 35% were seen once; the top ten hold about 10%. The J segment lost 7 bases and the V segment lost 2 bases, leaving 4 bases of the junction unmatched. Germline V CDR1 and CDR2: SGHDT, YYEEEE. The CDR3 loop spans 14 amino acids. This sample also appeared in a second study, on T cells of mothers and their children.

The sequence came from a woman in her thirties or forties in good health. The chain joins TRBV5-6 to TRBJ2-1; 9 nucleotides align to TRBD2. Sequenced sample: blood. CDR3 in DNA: TGTGCCAGCAGCTTACCTAGCGGGGCAAATGAGCAGTTCTTC. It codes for CASSLPSGANEQFF. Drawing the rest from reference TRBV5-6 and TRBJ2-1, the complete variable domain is DAGVTQSPTHLIKTRGQQVTLRCSPKSGHDTVSWYQQALGQGPQFIFQYYEEEERQRGNFPDRFSGHQFPNYSSELNVNALLLGDSALYLCASSLPSGANEQFFGPGTRLTVL.